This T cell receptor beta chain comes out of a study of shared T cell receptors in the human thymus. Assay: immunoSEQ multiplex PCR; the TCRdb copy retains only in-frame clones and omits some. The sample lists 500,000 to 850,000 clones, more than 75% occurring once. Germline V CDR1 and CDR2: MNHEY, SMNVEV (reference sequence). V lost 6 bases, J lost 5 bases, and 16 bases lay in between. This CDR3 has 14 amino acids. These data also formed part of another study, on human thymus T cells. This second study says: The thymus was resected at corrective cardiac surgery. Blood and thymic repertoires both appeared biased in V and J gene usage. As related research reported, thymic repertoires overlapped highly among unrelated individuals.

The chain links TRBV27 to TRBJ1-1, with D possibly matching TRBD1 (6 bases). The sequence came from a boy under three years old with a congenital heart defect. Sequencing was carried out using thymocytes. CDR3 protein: CASRAKGVRTEAFF. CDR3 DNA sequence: TGTGCCAGCAGAGCCAAGGGGGTGCGGACTGAAGCTTTCTTT.